The rows below give T cell receptor beta chains drawn from one sample of a study of blood T cell repertoires in COVID-19. Sequencing used immunoSEQ multiplex PCR; TCRdb keeps in-frame clones, though not all of them. The sample lists fewer than 200,000 clones; 80% to 90% were seen once. The sequenced sample was PBMCs or T cells enriched from blood (not recorded which). The receptors were gathered from a man in his forties or fifties who had recovered from COVID-19. CDR3s include the opening cysteine and the closing phenylalanine or tryptophan. A D gene is named only where the DNA matches it firmly. Clone size, where shown, is once, few, many, or a class for clones that have expanded.

clone size	V gene	J gene	D gene	CDR3 DNA	CDR3 protein
-	TRBV13	TRBJ1-2	-	TGTGCCAGCAGCTTAGGACAGGGCAATGGCTACACCTTC	CASSLGQGNGYTF
-	TRBV19	TRBJ2-6	TRBD2	TGTGCCAGTAGTATACCGGGGGGATTCTCTGGGGCCAACGTCCTGACTTTC	CASSIPGGFSGANVLTF
-	TRBV28	TRBJ1-5	TRBD1	TGTGCCAGCACTACCGTGAAGACAGGGGGAATTGGATATAGCAATCAGCCCCAGCATTTT	CASTTVKTGGIGYSNQPQHF
-	TRBV4-1	TRBJ1-2	TRBD1	TGCGCCAGCAGCCATCCGGGACAGTTCTATGGCTACACCTTC	CASSHPGQFYGYTF
-	TRBV6-1	TRBJ1-5	TRBD1	TGTGCCAGCAGTGAAAGACGACAGGGGGCCAGCAATCAGCCCCAGCATTTT	CASSERRQGASNQPQHF
-	TRBV2	TRBJ2-3	TRBD1	TGTGCCAGCAGTAAGGGACAGGGCCCTTATACGCAGTATTTT	CASSKGQGPYTQYF
-	TRBV11-2	TRBJ1-2	-	TGTGCCAGCAGCTTAGGAGGAAACTATGGCTACACCTTC	CASSLGGNYGYTF
-	TRBV28	TRBJ1-4	-	TGTGCCAGCACCCAAGGCACAGGGCGATGGGTAGGAAAACTGTTTTTT	CASTQGTGRWVGKLFF
-	TRBV6-1	TRBJ1-3	TRBD1	TGTGCCAGCAGTGAGAGGGGGCTACCTGGAAACACCATATATTTT	CASSERGLPGNTIYF
-	TRBV5-5	TRBJ1-6	TRBD1	TGTGCCAGCAGCCTGGGACAGGGGAATTCACCCCTCCACTTT	CASSLGQGNSPLHF
-	TRBV7-9	TRBJ2-4	TRBD2	TGTGCCAGCACCCGGACTAGCGGGGGGCCATTAGCCAAAAACATTCAGTACTTC	CASTRTSGGPLAKNIQYF
once	TRBV9	TRBJ2-2	TRBD1	TGTGCCAGCAGCGTTGGACAGGGCCCCGGGGAGCTGTTTTTT	CASSVGQGPGELFF
-	TRBV5-1	TRBJ1-2	TRBD1	TGCGCCAGCAGCTTGGCCGGGACAGGGGGGACCGTGGACTATGGCTACACCTTC	CASSLAGTGGTVDYGYTF
-	TRBV7-9	TRBJ1-3	-	TGTGCCAGCAGCTTAAAAGGACAAGGGGATTTT	CASSLKGQGDF
-	TRBV30	TRBJ1-2	TRBD1	TGTGCCCGTAACAGGGGAGATGGCTACACCTTC	CARNRGDGYTF
-	TRBV11-3	TRBJ2-1	-	TGTGCCAGCAGCTTAGATAACCAGGCCCGCGGGAATGAGCAGTTCTTC	CASSLDNQARGNEQFF
few	TRBV7-3	TRBJ1-2	TRBD1	TGTGCCAGCAGCTCGGGACAGGGGAGGCGGGTAAATGGCTACACCTTC	CASSSGQGRRVNGYTF
few	TRBV3-1/TRBV3-2	TRBJ2-5	TRBD2	TGTGCCAGCAGCCAGATCCTAGCGGGGGCCCAGACCCAGTACTTC	CASSQILAGAQTQYF
-	TRBV11-2	TRBJ2-5	TRBD1	TGTGCCAGCAGCATTGGACAGGGGGCAAGGGAGACCCAGTACTTC	CASSIGQGARETQYF
once	TRBV14	TRBJ2-5	TRBD2	TGTGCCAGCAGCCAGCCGGGACTAGCGGGGGGGTATCAAGAGACCCAGTACTTC	CASSQPGLAGGYQETQYF
-	TRBV28	TRBJ1-5	-	TGTGCCAGCAGTTTATCGGTCGCGGCTCAGCCCCAGCATTTT	CASSLSVAAQPQHF